The 5 T cell receptor beta chains below were found in one sample sequenced in a study of blood T cell repertoires in COVID-19. The protocol was immunoSEQ multiplex PCR, while the TCRdb copy is restricted to in-frame clones and leaves out a portion. Counted here are approximately 500,000 clones, approximately 89% occurring once; the ten biggest clones make up approximately 0.9%. The sample taken for sequencing was peripheral blood. All receptors come from a man aged 18 to 29 with COVID-19, enrolled during active disease.

The rearrangement joins TRBV7-9 to TRBJ2-7, with TRBD2 identical over 7 bases. The junction had 11 bases not matched to a gene; V was cut back by 6 bases and J by 6 bases. Germline-derived CDR1 and CDR2 are SEHNR and FQNEAQ (reference sequence). The CDR3 consists of 14 residues. This CDR3 is CASSLGGDLSEQYF. CDR3 sequence (DNA): TGTGCCAGCAGTCTTGGGGGGGACCTTTCCGAGCAGTACTTC.

The V and J genes are TRBV18 and TRBJ2-2; TRBD1 matches 7 bases. Unmatched junction bases numbered 5, after V lost 7 bases and J lost 3 bases. This CDR3 is built from 14 residues. Germline V CDR1 and CDR2: KGHSH, LQKENI. The CDR3 protein is CASLVDRDTGELFF. In DNA form, the CDR3 reads TGTGCCAGCTTAGTCGACAGGGACACCGGGGAGCTGTTTTTT.

J is TRBJ2-7 and V is TRBV7-9; possible D gene TRBD1, 6 bases. The germline gives CDR1 SEHNR, CDR2 FQNEAQ (reference sequence). The V end lost 3 bases, the J end lost 1 base, and 7 bases lay between the germline ends. This CDR3 has 13 amino acids. In DNA form, the CDR3 reads TGTGCCAGCAGCTTCGGACAGTCCTACGAGCAGTACTTC. It translates to CASSFGQSYEQYF.

The rearrangement links TRBV2 to TRBJ2-1, with 8 positions matching TRBD2. J lost 8 bases, V lost 8 bases, and 8 bases had no gene match. CDR1 and CDR2 (germline): SNHLY, FYNNEI. The CDR3 contains 13 residues. CDR3 residues: CASSGLEYYEQFF. CDR3 DNA sequence: TGTGCCAGCTCGGGACTAGAGTATTATGAGCAGTTCTTC.

In nucleotides, the CDR3 is TGTGCCAGCAGTTACTCGATGGGCAGCGGCTACACCTTC. Translation: CASSYSMGSGYTF. The chain joins TRBV6-5 to TRBJ1-2; D is unclear. The V and J ends lost 0 bases and 8 bases respectively, with 10 bases between them. The CDR3 extends over 13 amino acids. Germline CDR1 reads MNHEY; CDR2 reads SVGAGI.